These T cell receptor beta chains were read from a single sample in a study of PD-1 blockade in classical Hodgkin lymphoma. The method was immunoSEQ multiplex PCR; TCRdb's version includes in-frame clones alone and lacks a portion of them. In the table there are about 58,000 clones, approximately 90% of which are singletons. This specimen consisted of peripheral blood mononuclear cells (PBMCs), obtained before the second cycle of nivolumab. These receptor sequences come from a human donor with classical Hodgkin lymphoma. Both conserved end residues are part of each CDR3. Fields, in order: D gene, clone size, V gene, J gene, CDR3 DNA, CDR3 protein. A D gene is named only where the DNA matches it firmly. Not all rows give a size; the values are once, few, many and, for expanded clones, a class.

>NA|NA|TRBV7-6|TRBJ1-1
TGTGCCAGCAGCCCCGGCATGAACACTGAAGCTTTCTTT
CASSPGMNTEAFF
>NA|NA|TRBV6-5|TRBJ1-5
TGTGCCAGCAGTTACTCATGGGGGAATCAGCCCCAGCATTTT
CASSYSWGNQPQHF
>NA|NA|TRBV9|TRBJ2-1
TGTGCCAGCAGCGTAGGAGGGGAAAACTACAATGAGCAGTTCTTC
CASSVGGENYNEQFF
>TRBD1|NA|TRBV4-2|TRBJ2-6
TGTGCCAGCAGCCAAACGACAGGGTCTGGGGCCAACGTCCTGACTTTC
CASSQTTGSGANVLTF
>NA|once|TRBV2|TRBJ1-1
TGTGCCAGCAGTGAAGCATCAGTCCTGAACACTGAAGCTTTCTTT
CASSEASVLNTEAFF
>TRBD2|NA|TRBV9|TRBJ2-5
TGTGCCAGCAGCGTCGGGACTAGCCTAGAGACCCAGTACTTC
CASSVGTSLETQYF
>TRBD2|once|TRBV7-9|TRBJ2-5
TGTGCCAGCAGCTTATCTGGACTAGCGAGTTTGGAGACCCAGTACTTC
CASSLSGLASLETQYF
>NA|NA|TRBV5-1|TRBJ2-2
TGCGCCAGCAGATTCCTTACGGGAGTACCCGGGGAGCTGTTTTTT
CASRFLTGVPGELFF
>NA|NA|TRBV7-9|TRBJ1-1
TGTGCCAGCAGCTTAAGTGTTCAGAGCTATGAAGCTTTCTTT
CASSLSVQSYEAFF
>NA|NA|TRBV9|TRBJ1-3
TGTGCCAGCAGCGAACTTACCGGACGGGAGAACACCATATATTTT
CASSELTGRENTIYF
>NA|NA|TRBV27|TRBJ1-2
TGTGCCAGCGGGGCATTTTACGGCTATGGCTACACCTTC
CASGAFYGYGYTF
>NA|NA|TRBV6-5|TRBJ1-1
TGTGCCAGCAGTTTCGCAGGGTCGGGCACTGAAGCTTTCTTT
CASSFAGSGTEAFF
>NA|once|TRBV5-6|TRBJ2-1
TGTGCCAGCAGTCGGGAGACTTTCCACAATGAGCAGTTCTTC
CASSRETFHNEQFF
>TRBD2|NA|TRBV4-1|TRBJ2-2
TGCGCCAGCAGCTCGGGGACTAGCGGGGGGAACGGGGAGCTGTTTTTT
CASSSGTSGGNGELFF
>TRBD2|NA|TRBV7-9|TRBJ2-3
TGTGCCAGCAGCTCACTAGCGGGAGGGCCAGATACGCAGTATTTT
CASSSLAGGPDTQYF
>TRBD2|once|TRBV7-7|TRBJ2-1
TGTGCCAGCAGCTTAGGGGGAGGGCTCTACAATGAGCAGTTCTTC
CASSLGGGLYNEQFF
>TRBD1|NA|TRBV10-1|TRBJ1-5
TGCGCCAGCAGTGAAGAAGACAGGGGGGTAAGGCAGCCCCAGCATTTT
CASSEEDRGVRQPQHF
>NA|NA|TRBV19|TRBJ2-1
TGTGCCAGTAGACTCGAAAGGGAGTGGTACAATGAGCAGTTCTTC
CASRLEREWYNEQFF
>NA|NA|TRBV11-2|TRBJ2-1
TGTGCCAGCAGCTTAGTACACAATGAGCAGTTCTTC
CASSLVHNEQFF
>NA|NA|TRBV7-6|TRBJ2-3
TGCGCCTCTCGCGGGGCTAGCACAGATACGCAGTATTTT
CASRGASTDTQYF
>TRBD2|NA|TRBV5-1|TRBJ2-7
TGCGCCAGCAGAGCGGGGGCGAGCGTATACGAGCAGTACTTC
CASRAGASVYEQYF
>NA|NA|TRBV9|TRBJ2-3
TGTGCCAGCAGCGTCTCTTGGGGGGGCACAGATACGCAGTATTTT
CASSVSWGGTDTQYF
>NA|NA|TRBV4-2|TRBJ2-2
TGTGCCAGCAGCCAAGGACAGGTGAACACCGGGGAGCTGTTTTTT
CASSQGQVNTGELFF
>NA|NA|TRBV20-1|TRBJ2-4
TGCAGCTCCAGGGTGGACATTCAGTACTTC
CSSRVDIQYF
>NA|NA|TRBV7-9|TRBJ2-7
TGTGCCAGCAGCTCAGTACACGGACTTAAGGCTTACGAGCAGTACTTC
CASSSVHGLKAYEQYF
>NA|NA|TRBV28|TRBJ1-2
TGTGCCAGCAGTTTTCGGTTGGGAGGCTACACCTTC
CASSFRLGGYTF
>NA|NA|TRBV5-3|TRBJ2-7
TGTGCCAGAAGATATAACAGACCTAGGTACTTC
CARRYNRPRYF
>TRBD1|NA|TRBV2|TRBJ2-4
TGTGCCAGCAGCCCTATAGAAGACAGGGCCCCCAAAAACATTCAGTACTTC
CASSPIEDRAPKNIQYF
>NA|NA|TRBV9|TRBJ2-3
TGTGCCAGCAGCGTTGGGGCCCACAGGGATTTCAGAGATACGCAGTATTTT
CASSVGAHRDFRDTQYF
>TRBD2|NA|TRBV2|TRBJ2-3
TGTGCCAGCAGACCGACTAGCGGGATCTTGGGAGATACGCAGTATTTT
CASRPTSGILGDTQYF
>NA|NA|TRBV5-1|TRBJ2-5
TGCGCCAGCAGCTTCGGACCGACCCAGGGGCAAGAGACCCAGTACTTC
CASSFGPTQGQETQYF
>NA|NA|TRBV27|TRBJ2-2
TGTGCCAGCAGTTTGCCCGACAAGGCGAGCACCGGGGAGCTGTTTTTT
CASSLPDKASTGELFF
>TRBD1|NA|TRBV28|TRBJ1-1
TGTGCCAGCAGTTTTGACAGGGGGCGGACTGAAGCTTTCTTT
CASSFDRGRTEAFF
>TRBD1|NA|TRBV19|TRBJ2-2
TGTGCCAGTAGTACCGGGACAGCGAACACCGGGGAGCTGTTTTTT
CASSTGTANTGELFF
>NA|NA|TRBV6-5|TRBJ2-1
TGTGCCAGCAGTTACTCGAGTAACTCCCCCGGGGTCTTC
CASSYSSNSPGVF
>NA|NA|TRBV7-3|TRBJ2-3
TGTGCCAGCAGCCCCCCGTCCACAGATACGCAGTATTTT
CASSPPSTDTQYF
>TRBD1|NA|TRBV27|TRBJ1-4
TGTGCCAGCAGTTTCCTGGACAGGGCGGGACGCAATGAAAAACTGTTTTTT
CASSFLDRAGRNEKLFF
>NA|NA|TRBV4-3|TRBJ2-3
TGCGCCAGCAGCCAAGAGAATACAGGGTTGTTCACAGATACGCAGTATTTT
CASSQENTGLFTDTQYF
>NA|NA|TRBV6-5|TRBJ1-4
TGTGCCAGCAGATACCCCACAGCTCCGGTAAATGAAAAACTGTTTTTT
CASRYPTAPVNEKLFF
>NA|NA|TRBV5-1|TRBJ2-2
TGCGCCAGCAGACAAGAGGACGGGGAGCTGTTTTTT
CASRQEDGELFF
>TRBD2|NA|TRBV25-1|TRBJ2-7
TGTGCCAGCAGTGACAGGGAGGGTCGCTACGAGCAGTACTTC
CASSDREGRYEQYF
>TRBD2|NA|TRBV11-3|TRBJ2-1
TGTGCCAGCAGCTTTGGCGGGGGGGCATCCCATGAGCAGTTCTTC
CASSFGGGASHEQFF
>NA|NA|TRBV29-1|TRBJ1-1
TGCAGCGTCGGACGCCTGTCTGAAGCTTTCTTT
CSVGRLSEAFF
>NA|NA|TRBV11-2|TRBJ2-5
TGTGCCAGCAGCTTAGCGGGGGAGACCCAGTACTTC
CASSLAGETQYF